This T cell receptor (beta chain) originates from a study of untreated major depressive disorder (dated by TCRdb to 2017 to 2018). With respect to the entire study: In this cross-sectional case-control comparison, antidepressant-free major depressive disorder patients and individually matched non-depressed controls were compared on T cell phenotype and TCR repertoire. Sequencing followed up flow-cytometry Vbeta 5.1, Vbeta 11 and Vbeta 22 usage differences observed in the whole cohort. General conclusions and limits of the study: For the sequencing comparisons, one-tailed planned tests were applied to only three preselected Vbeta families. In every sequenced subject, the top five TRBV05-01 clones were all identified as private clones. Strict matching and exclusion criteria produced a comparatively small study sample, limiting generalizability of findings. Higher TRBV05-01 (Vbeta 5.1) usage among CD4+ T cells of depressed patients compared with controls was confirmed by sequencing, with p = 0.040 in a one-tailed test. In the sequencing data, TRBV25-01 and TRBV02-01 usage was found to follow the flow-cytometry pattern, although statistical significance was not reached.

Each depressed patient was pairwise matched to a non-depressed control for sex, age, current smoking status and body mass index. Every participant in the study was of European descent. Controls scored 5 or less on the Quick Inventory of Depressive Symptoms-Self Report and had no mood disorder, either currently or at any point in their lifetime. Participants were excluded if they had major medical conditions, Axis I/II comorbidities, regular medication or illicit drug use, or weekly alcohol intake above 100 g. About 32 ml of peripheral blood was collected from each participant into EDTA tubes. Magnetic negative selection with the BD IMag Human CD4 T Lymphocyte Enrichment Set was used to purify CD4+ T cells from thawed PBMCs. The CD4+ enrichment method typically yielded around 94% purity as confirmed by flow cytometry. A subgroup of a few case-control pairs, chosen blind to chemokine receptor expression and flow-cytometric repertoire skewing results, underwent TCRbeta sequencing. Every blood sample was taken in the morning at 8:00 a.m., and Ficoll-Hypaque gradient centrifugation was used to isolate PBMCs. Until being assayed, PBMCs were kept in liquid nitrogen after cryopreservation by gradual cooling to -80 degrees C.

About this clone itself: There is no known antigen for this receptor. No quality values exist for individual bases; no much larger clone is one base distant.

The Qiagen DNeasy Blood and Tissue Kit was used to extract total genomic DNA from the purified CD4+ T cells. Following immunoSEQ immunosequencing protocols, the TCRbeta CDR3 region, as defined by IMGT, was amplified and sequenced. Turning to the authors' computational methods: Preprocessing of raw sequence data for PCR and sequencing error correction was performed by the immunoSEQ service. Data were loaded into the immunoSEQ Analyzer and further analyzed with VDJtools v1.0.7. The paired Wilcoxon signed-rank test was used to test for differences between patients and controls. This immuneACCESS table, as held by TCRdb, lists in-frame sequences with V and J called but not all clones. Of the missing ones, under half trace to an unresolved V gene in checked studies; the others have no known cause. That table furnishes V, J and clone size, whereas the DNA furnished D and trimming. The sample table shows 20,000 or so clones, and about 84% are seen once. About 0.82% of the sample belongs to the ten largest clones.

V drops 1 base and J drops 5 bases, leaving 6 bases in between. According to the germline V gene, CDR1 reads SGHAT and CDR2 reads FQNNGV. The CDR3 holds 13 amino acids from the cysteine to the phenylalanine. Only the CDR3 part of the read is kept: 39 bases, read in frame from the first base. This receptor was taken from a woman younger than 45 in good health. The chain is encoded by TRBV11-2 joined to TRBJ2-1, with TRBD1 as a weak D call on 5 bases. Sample: CD4+ T cells from PBMCs. For the CDR3, the sequence is CASSLGQNNEQFF. The DNA reads TGTGCCAGCAGCTTAGGACAGAACAATGAGCAGTTCTTC.